This record concerns one T cell receptor (beta chain) sequence. The data belong to a study of T-cell memory formation after mild COVID-19. A single record per CDR3 protein comes from TCRdb applying MiXCR to the 5' RACE reads. This sample has fewer than 550,000 distinct CDR3 sequences; over 15% occur once, and the top ten carry 8.4%. The ends were cut back, 4 bases at V and 4 bases at J, with 12 bases in the middle. CDR3 length: 14 residues. The germline V gene encodes CDR1 SGHTA and CDR2 FQGTGA. The chain carries TRBV7-3 and TRBJ2-3; TRBD1 might be the D (6 bases). The receptor's source is an adult woman who had mild COVID-19 (a few samples of this study predate the infection). Cell type and time point are not known. Sequences were obtained from PBMCs or a T cell subset sorted from them (not recorded which). CDR3 in amino acids: CASSSNRAPDTQYF. The DNA of the CDR3 is TGTGCCAGCAGCTCCAACAGGGCTCCAGATACGCAGTATTTT.